This is a list of T cell receptor beta chains from one sample in a study of vaccination effects on CD4 cells after COVID-19. These TCRs are of unknown antigen specificity. Assay used: immunoSEQ multiplex PCR; TCRdb lists only in-frame clones, some missing. The sample yields approximately 87,000 clones, around 76% seen once. The starting material was CD4+ T cells from PBMCs cultured with HCoV-229E spike peptides, obtained before COVID-19 vaccination. Source of these receptors: a human donor who received a COVID-19 vaccine. CDR3s include the opening cysteine and the closing phenylalanine or tryptophan. Each record gives: J gene, D gene, clone size, CDR3 length, V gene, CDR3 DNA, CDR3 protein. A D gene is named only where the DNA matches it firmly. Rows give clone size only sometimes, using once, few, many, or a class for an expanded clone.

J: TRBJ1-6
D: TRBD1
size: NA
length: 16
V: TRBV4-1
DNA: TGCGCCAGCAGCCAAGATACCCAGGGGGCTAATTCACCCCTCCACTTT
CDR3: CASSQDTQGANSPLHF

J: TRBJ1-1
D: NA
size: NA
length: 13
V: TRBV2
DNA: TGTGCCAGCAGTGTGAAGGTTAGAATGGAAGCTTTCTTT
CDR3: CASSVKVRMEAFF

J: TRBJ1-1
D: NA
size: NA
length: 17
V: TRBV7-8
DNA: TGTGCCAGCAGCTTTTGGAAAGGGGTGACAGCGAACACTGAAGCTTTCTTT
CDR3: CASSFWKGVTANTEAFF

J: TRBJ1-2
D: TRBD1
size: NA
length: 15
V: TRBV7-2
DNA: TGTGCCAGCAGCTCACAGGGGGGATATTTCTATGGCTACACCTTC
CDR3: CASSSQGGYFYGYTF

J: TRBJ1-5
D: NA
size: NA
length: 15
V: TRBV19
DNA: TGTGCCAGTAGTCTGGGCCAATCTTGGAATCGGCCCCAGCATTTT
CDR3: CASSLGQSWNRPQHF

J: TRBJ2-5
D: NA
size: NA
length: 14
V: TRBV10-2
DNA: TGCGCCACCCAGGGGGGGACCCCCCAAGAGACCCAGTACTTC
CDR3: CATQGGTPQETQYF

J: TRBJ1-1
D: NA
size: NA
length: 17
V: TRBV7-3
DNA: TGTGCCAGCAGCTTAAGCTCTCGGCAGGAGTACAACACTGAAGCTTTCTTT
CDR3: CASSLSSRQEYNTEAFF

J: TRBJ2-2
D: NA
size: NA
length: 15
V: TRBV9
DNA: TGTGCCAGCAGCGACCAGGGTGGGATGGCCGGGGAGCTGTTTTTT
CDR3: CASSDQGGMAGELFF

J: TRBJ1-2
D: NA
size: NA
length: 12
V: TRBV28
DNA: TGTGCCAGCTCCGCACAGCCTAATGGCTACACCTTC
CDR3: CASSAQPNGYTF

J: TRBJ2-4
D: NA
size: NA
length: 13
V: TRBV6-6
DNA: TGTGCCAGCGAGTCGGGGTCCCAAAACATTCAGTACTTC
CDR3: CASESGSQNIQYF

J: TRBJ2-1
D: NA
size: NA
length: 13
V: TRBV2
DNA: TGTGCCAGCACCATAGGACAGTACAATGAGCAGTTCTTC
CDR3: CASTIGQYNEQFF

J: TRBJ1-1
D: NA
size: once
length: 15
V: TRBV6-5
DNA: TGTGCCAGCAGTTACAGGCCTGGCGCCGGCACTGAAGCTTTCTTT
CDR3: CASSYRPGAGTEAFF

J: TRBJ1-1
D: NA
size: once
length: 13
V: TRBV5-1
DNA: TGCGCCAGCCGTAAGGACGAGAACACTGAAGCTTTCTTT
CDR3: CASRKDENTEAFF

J: TRBJ2-3
D: TRBD2
size: NA
length: 17
V: TRBV5-4
DNA: TGTGCCAGCAGCCCGAGGACTAGCGGGGGGGCGGGAGATACGCAGTATTTT
CDR3: CASSPRTSGGAGDTQYF

J: TRBJ1-2
D: NA
size: NA
length: 14
V: TRBV5-1
DNA: TGCGCCAGCAGCTTGGGCAGTCCAGGGATTGGCTACACCTTC
CDR3: CASSLGSPGIGYTF

J: TRBJ1-6
D: NA
size: NA
length: 15
V: TRBV5-1
DNA: TGCGCCAGCAGCATCGAACCGGGGGGAGCCTCGCCCCTCCACTTT
CDR3: CASSIEPGGASPLHF

J: TRBJ2-3
D: NA
size: NA
length: 13
V: TRBV15
DNA: TGTGCCACCAGCAGAGGTCGGGGGGATACGCAGTATTTT
CDR3: CATSRGRGDTQYF

J: TRBJ1-2
D: TRBD1
size: NA
length: 14
V: TRBV28
DNA: TGTGCCAGCAGTACTACAGGGGGCAACTATGGCTACACCTTC
CDR3: CASSTTGGNYGYTF

J: TRBJ1-4
D: NA
size: NA
length: 15
V: TRBV5-1
DNA: TGCGCCAGCAGCTTTTCTACAGACAGTAATGAAAAACTGTTTTTT
CDR3: CASSFSTDSNEKLFF

J: TRBJ1-4
D: TRBD1
size: NA
length: 14
V: TRBV7-2
DNA: TGTGCCAGCAGCAATAGACAGGGGAATGAAAAACTGTTTTTT
CDR3: CASSNRQGNEKLFF

J: TRBJ2-4
D: NA
size: few
length: 16
V: TRBV10-1
DNA: TGCGCCAGCAGTGAGTCGAGAGGGGGATCCAAAAACATTCAGTACTTC
CDR3: CASSESRGGSKNIQYF

J: TRBJ2-5
D: TRBD2
size: NA
length: 15
V: TRBV5-4
DNA: TGTGCCAGCAGCTCCGGGACTAGCGGGGGAGAGACCCAGTACTTC
CDR3: CASSSGTSGGETQYF

J: TRBJ2-1
D: NA
size: NA
length: 11
V: TRBV28
DNA: TGTGCCAGCAGTGCTTCCGATGAGCAGTTCTTC
CDR3: CASSASDEQFF

J: TRBJ2-3
D: NA
size: NA
length: 14
V: TRBV5-8
DNA: TGTGCCAGCAGCTTGGGACAAGCGGGCGATACGCAGTATTTT
CDR3: CASSLGQAGDTQYF

J: TRBJ1-1
D: NA
size: NA
length: 16
V: TRBV5-1
DNA: TGCGCCAGCAGCTTGGGGTCAGGGCGGTCGAACACTGAAGCTTTCTTT
CDR3: CASSLGSGRSNTEAFF

J: TRBJ2-1
D: NA
size: NA
length: 13
V: TRBV6-5
DNA: TGTGCCAGCAGTTACTCGAGGGTCTATGAGCAGTTCTTC
CDR3: CASSYSRVYEQFF

J: TRBJ1-2
D: TRBD1
size: once
length: 14
V: TRBV5-1
DNA: TGCGCCAGCAGCCCGGAGGGGGCCCTCTATGGCTACACCTTC
CDR3: CASSPEGALYGYTF

J: TRBJ1-2
D: NA
size: NA
length: 14
V: TRBV10-1
DNA: TGCGCCAGCCCAGACACGGACGACTGCTATGGCTACACCTTC
CDR3: CASPDTDDCYGYTF

J: TRBJ1-6
D: TRBD1
size: NA
length: 15
V: TRBV14
DNA: TGTGCCAGCAGCCAATACCAGGGGGCAGGATCACCCCTCCACTTT
CDR3: CASSQYQGAGSPLHF

J: TRBJ1-1
D: NA
size: few
length: 13
V: TRBV7-3
DNA: TGTGCCAGCAGCTCTCAAACGTACACTGAAGCTTTCTTT
CDR3: CASSSQTYTEAFF

J: TRBJ1-2
D: NA
size: NA
length: 13
V: TRBV2
DNA: TGTGCCAGCAGTGTAAACAGGGATGGTGGCTACACCTTC
CDR3: CASSVNRDGGYTF

J: TRBJ2-5
D: NA
size: NA
length: 13
V: TRBV12-3/TRBV12-4
DNA: TGTGCCAGCAGTTTAAAGTTCGGGGAGACCCAGTACTTC
CDR3: CASSLKFGETQYF

J: TRBJ2-5
D: NA
size: NA
length: 14
V: TRBV10-3
DNA: TGTGCCATCAGTAGGTTCGGGGCTCAAGAGACCCAGTACTTC
CDR3: CAISRFGAQETQYF

J: TRBJ1-2
D: TRBD1
size: NA
length: 12
V: TRBV5-5
DNA: TGTGCCAGCAGCTTGAGACAGGGATACTACACCTTC
CDR3: CASSLRQGYYTF

J: TRBJ1-2
D: NA
size: NA
length: 13
V: TRBV12-3/TRBV12-4
DNA: TGTGCCAGCAGTTTAACCTCTAACTATGGCTACACCTTC
CDR3: CASSLTSNYGYTF

J: TRBJ2-3
D: TRBD1
size: NA
length: 17
V: TRBV18
DNA: TGTGCCAGCTCACCTCCACGACAGGGCCGGAACACAGATACGCAGTATTTT
CDR3: CASSPPRQGRNTDTQYF

J: TRBJ2-3
D: TRBD2
size: NA
length: 19
V: TRBV3-1/TRBV3-2
DNA: TGTGCCAGCAGCCGATCAATCGGGACTAGCGGGGGGGACGTAGATACGCAGTATTTT
CDR3: CASSRSIGTSGGDVDTQYF

J: TRBJ2-1
D: NA
size: once
length: 17
V: TRBV5-1
DNA: TGCGCCAGCAGCTTGTTTGAGCAGGCGAGCTCCTACAATGAGCAGTTCTTC
CDR3: CASSLFEQASSYNEQFF

J: TRBJ1-6
D: NA
size: NA
length: 14
V: TRBV28
DNA: TGTGCCAGCAGTTTTGGGCTAACTAATTCACCCCTCCACTTT
CDR3: CASSFGLTNSPLHF

J: TRBJ2-1
D: NA
size: NA
length: 16
V: TRBV5-4
DNA: TGTGCCAGCAGCTTTCTCGGGACACAACCTTACAATGAGCAGTTCTTC
CDR3: CASSFLGTQPYNEQFF

J: TRBJ2-2
D: TRBD1
size: NA
length: 16
V: TRBV7-2
DNA: TGTGCCAGCAGCTTGCGTAGGGGGCAGAACACCGGGGAGCTGTTTTTT
CDR3: CASSLRRGQNTGELFF